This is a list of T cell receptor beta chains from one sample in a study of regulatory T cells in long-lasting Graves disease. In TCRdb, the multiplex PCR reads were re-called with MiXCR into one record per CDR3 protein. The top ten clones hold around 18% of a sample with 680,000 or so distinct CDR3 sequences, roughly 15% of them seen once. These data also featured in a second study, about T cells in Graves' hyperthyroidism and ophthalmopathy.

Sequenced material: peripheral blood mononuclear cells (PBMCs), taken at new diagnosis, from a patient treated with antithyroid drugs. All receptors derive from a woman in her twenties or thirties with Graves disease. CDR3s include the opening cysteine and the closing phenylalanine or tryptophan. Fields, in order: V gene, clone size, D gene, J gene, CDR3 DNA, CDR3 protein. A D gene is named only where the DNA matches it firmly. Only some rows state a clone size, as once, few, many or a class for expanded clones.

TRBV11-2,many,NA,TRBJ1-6,TGTGCCAGCAGAACCACGTCAGCAGGGGTCTCACCCCTCCACTTT,CASRTTSAGVSPLHF
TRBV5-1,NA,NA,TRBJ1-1,TGCGCCAGCAGCTTGGAACTGACCGTGGAAGCTTTCTTT,CASSLELTVEAFF
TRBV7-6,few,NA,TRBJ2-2,TGTGCCAGCAGCTCCGGTCCGGAAACCGGGGAGCTGTTTTTT,CASSSGPETGELFF
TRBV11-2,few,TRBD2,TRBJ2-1,TGTGCCAGCAGCTCCGTAGGGCGGTCCGGGGGGAATGAGCAGTTCTTC,CASSSVGRSGGNEQFF
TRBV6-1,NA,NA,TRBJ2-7,TGTGCCAGCAGTCGAACGGAGGGTTTTGTCGGCTTC,CASSRTEGFVGF
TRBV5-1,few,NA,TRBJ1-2,TGCGCCAGCAGCTTGGACGGTCTCGGCTATGGCTACACCTTC,CASSLDGLGYGYTF
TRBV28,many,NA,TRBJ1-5,TGTGCCAGCAGTTTGGGCCAGGGGATTAGTCAGCCCCAGCATTTT,CASSLGQGISQPQHF
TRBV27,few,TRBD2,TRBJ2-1,TGTGCCAGCATCCCAGCGGGAGCGTGGAATGAGCAGTTCTTC,CASIPAGAWNEQFF
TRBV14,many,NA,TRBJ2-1,TGTGCCAGCAGCCAGGTCAGGGGCGCGGAGTTCTTC,CASSQVRGAEFF
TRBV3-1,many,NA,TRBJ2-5,TGTGCCAGCAGCCAACAGGTTAAAGAGACCCAGTACTTC,CASSQQVKETQYF
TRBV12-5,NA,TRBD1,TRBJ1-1,TGTGCTAGTGCTTCGCCCAATCCAGGGGGCTATAGCACTGAAGCTTTCTTT,CASASPNPGGYSTEAFF
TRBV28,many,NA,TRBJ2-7,TGTGCCAGCAACCGACCGGGTTCCTACGAGCAGTACTTC,CASNRPGSYEQYF
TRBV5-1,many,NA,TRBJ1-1,TGCGCCAGCAGCTTGCCGGGGAACCCTGAAGCTTTCTTT,CASSLPGNPEAFF
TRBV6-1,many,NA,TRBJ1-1,TGTGCCAGCAGTGATGAGTACACTGAAGCTTTCTTT,CASSDEYTEAFF
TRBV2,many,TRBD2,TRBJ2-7,TGTGCCAGCAGCCCTTTAGCGGGAGGGCCGTACGAGCAGTACTTC,CASSPLAGGPYEQYF
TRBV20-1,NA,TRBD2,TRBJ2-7,TGCAGTGCTAGAGGGGAGGGTAGCGGGAGCTTATACGAGCAGTACTTC,CSARGEGSGSLYEQYF
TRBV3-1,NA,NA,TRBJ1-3,TGTGCCAGCAGCCGCGCTTCGCCCTTCTCTGGAAACACCATATATTTT,CASSRASPFSGNTIYF
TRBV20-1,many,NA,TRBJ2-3,TGCAGTGGAGAAGGGTTATTGCAGTATTTT,CSGEGLLQYF
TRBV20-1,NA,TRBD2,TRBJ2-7,TGCAGTGCTAGCAGGGGTAGCGGGATGGGAGTCTACGAGCAGTACTTC,CSASRGSGMGVYEQYF
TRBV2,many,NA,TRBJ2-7,TGTGCCAGCAGTGTGTTACCGGGAGAATTGTACGAGCAGTACTTC,CASSVLPGELYEQYF
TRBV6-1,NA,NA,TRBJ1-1,TGTGCCAGCAGTGTCCGGGGTGTCACTGAAGCTTTCTTT,CASSVRGVTEAFF
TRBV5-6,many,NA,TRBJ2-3,TGTGCCAGCAGCTCGGGGGGCACAGATACGCAGTATTTT,CASSSGGTDTQYF
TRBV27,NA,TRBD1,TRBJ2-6,TGTACCAGCAGAAGGGGGACAGGGGGAGGTTCTGGGGCCAACGTCCTGACTTTC,CTSRRGTGGGSGANVLTF
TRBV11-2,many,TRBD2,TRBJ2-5,TGTGCCAGCACCCTTAGAGCGGGGCCGAGGGAGACCCAGTACTTC,CASTLRAGPRETQYF
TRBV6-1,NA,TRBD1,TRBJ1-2,TGTGCCAGCAGTACGGCCGGACAGGTTTGGGGTGGCTACACCTTC,CASSTAGQVWGGYTF
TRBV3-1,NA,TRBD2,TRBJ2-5,TGTGCCAGCAGCCAAATACTAGCGGGAGGGGCCGGTCAAGAGACCCAGTACTTC,CASSQILAGGAGQETQYF
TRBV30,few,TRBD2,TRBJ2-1,TGTGCCTGGAGTGTAGGGACTAGCTACAATGAGCAGTTCTTC,CAWSVGTSYNEQFF
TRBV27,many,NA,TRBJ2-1,TGTGCCAGCAGTTGGGGCCAGAACAATGAGCAGTTCTTC,CASSWGQNNEQFF
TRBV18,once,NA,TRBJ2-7,TGTGCCAGCTCAGCTCTGCCGTCGGGAGACGAGCAGTACTTC,CASSALPSGDEQYF
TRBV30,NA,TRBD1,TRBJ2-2,TGTGCCTGGAGCGACACCGGGACAGCCAACACCGGGGAGCTGTTTTTT,CAWSDTGTANTGELFF
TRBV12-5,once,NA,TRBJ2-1,TGTGCTAGTGGCGCCTACGGGGCTAGAGTCAATGAGCAGTTCTTC,CASGAYGARVNEQFF
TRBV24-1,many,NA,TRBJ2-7,TGTGCCTCCATGGGATGGGAGAACGACGAGCAGTACTTC,CASMGWENDEQYF
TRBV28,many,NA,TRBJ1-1,TGTGCCAGCAGTCGGTCGGACGCCATGGTGGGAGCTTTCTTT,CASSRSDAMVGAFF
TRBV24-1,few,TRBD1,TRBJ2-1,TGTGCCACGAGTGACTTAAAACCGGGACAGGGAAATAATGAGCAGTTCTTC,CATSDLKPGQGNNEQFF
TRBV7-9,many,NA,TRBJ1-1,TGTGCCAGCAGCCATACGGCGGAGGAGAGGCGAGCTTTCTTT,CASSHTAEERRAFF
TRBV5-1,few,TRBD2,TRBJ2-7,TGCGCCAGCAGCTTGGATAGGTCTAGCGGGACGCGGGAGCAGTACTTC,CASSLDRSSGTREQYF
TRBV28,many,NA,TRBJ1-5,TGTGCCAGCAGTACCGGGACGGAAATCAATCAGCCCCAGCATTTT,CASSTGTEINQPQHF
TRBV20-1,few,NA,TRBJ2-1,TGCAGTGCCACACAGGATGAGCAGTTCTTC,CSATQDEQFF
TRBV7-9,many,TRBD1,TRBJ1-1,TGTGCCAGCAGCCCGGACAGGGCTAACACTGAAGCTTTCTTT,CASSPDRANTEAFF
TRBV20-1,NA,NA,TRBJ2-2,TGCAGTGCTAGCATTCGGAGACCCGGGGAGCTGTTTTTT,CSASIRRPGELFF
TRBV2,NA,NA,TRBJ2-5,TGTGCCAGCACGGACCACGCCAGAGAGACCCAGTACTTC,CASTDHARETQYF
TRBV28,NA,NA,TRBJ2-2,TGTGCCAGCAGTTTCCTAGATGACACCGGGGAGCTGTTTTTT,CASSFLDDTGELFF
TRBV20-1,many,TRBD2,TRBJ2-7,TGCAGTGCTACCGGACTAGCGGGAGATAACGAGCAGTACTTC,CSATGLAGDNEQYF
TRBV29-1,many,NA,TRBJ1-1,TGCAGCGTTGACCGGGGGTTCGGCACTGAAGCTTTCTTT,CSVDRGFGTEAFF
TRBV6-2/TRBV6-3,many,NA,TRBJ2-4,TGTGCCAGCAGTTATTCGTTTTTAGCCAAAAACATTCAGTACTTC,CASSYSFLAKNIQYF